A selection of T cell receptor beta chains follows, all from one sample in a study of blood T cell repertoires in COVID-19. TCRdb keeps only in-frame clones here, not all; method: immunoSEQ multiplex PCR. Seen here are about 210,000 clones, over 75% observed once, and the top ten hold about 9%. The specimen was PBMCs or T cells enriched from blood (not recorded which). The source is a middle-aged man who had recovered from COVID-19. CDR3s include the opening cysteine and the closing phenylalanine or tryptophan. The order of the fields is V gene, J gene, CDR3 protein.

TRBV4-1	TRBJ1-1	CASSQPDRMNTEAFF
TRBV21-1	TRBJ2-1	CASSTSGGEDEQFF
TRBV5-1	TRBJ2-7	CASRQGAGSYEQYF
TRBV19	TRBJ2-2	CASSVQNTGELFF
TRBV18	TRBJ2-5	CASSSRGETQYF
TRBV7-8	TRBJ1-5	CASSSGGGRGNQPQHF
TRBV27	TRBJ2-7	CASSLSSTANYEQYF
TRBV30	TRBJ1-2	CAWSETGTGMAGYTF
TRBV6-5	TRBJ2-1	CASSSRLHAANEQFF
TRBV19	TRBJ1-4	CASSGAQQGNEKLFF
TRBV4-1	TRBJ2-7	CASSQVRRGGGYEQYF
TRBV19	TRBJ2-1	CASSIILVSSGRKNEQFF
TRBV4-1	TRBJ1-4	CASSSGSVIF
TRBV2	TRBJ2-1	CASDSVGWASGGYGYNEQFF
TRBV30	TRBJ2-1	CAWSVGRDNEQFF